One T cell receptor beta chain is described in this entry. There is no known antigen for this receptor. Base qualities are not recorded, but no much larger clone differs from it by a single base. This sample was included in a study of vaccination and CD4 T cells after COVID-19 (dated by TCRdb to 2021 to 2024). As for the study more broadly: Convalescent patients had a positive SARS-CoV-2 result on nasal swab PCR, and of these patients, about ten had mild disease and one had severe disease. Six males and four females were included in the convalescent cohort, with two Hispanic individuals, seven Caucasians, two Asians and one multiracial person represented. In roughly 10 COVID-19 convalescent patients and 4 infection-naive healthy vaccine recipients, the spike-specific CD4+ TCR repertoire before mRNA vaccination was compared with the repertoire after mRNA vaccination. Post-COVID blood samples were collected from convalescent patients a median of around 100 days after diagnosis, with a range of roughly 35 to 170 days. Control cultures used a CEFX viral epitope pool as positive control, an HIV-1 Nef peptide pool as negative control, or no peptide. For stimulating the cultures, overlapping spike peptide pools were used, derived from SARS-CoV-2 as well as from the common cold coronaviruses HCoV-NL63, HCoV-OC43 and HCoV-229E. Post-vaccine blood samples were collected a median of approximately 68 days after the second vaccine dose, ranging from about 13 to 241 days. Each participant got two doses of either the Pfizer-BioNTech BNT162b2 vaccine (n=8) or the Moderna mRNA-1273 vaccine (n=2). General conclusions and limits of the study: Only a relatively small number of convalescent patients were included in the study, and early timepoints following natural infection were not analyzed. The median number of SARS-CoV-2-reactive clonotypes rose from under 25 after infection to 35 to 45 after vaccination, but the change was not significant. In convalescent patients, a median around 85% of post-vaccine SARS-CoV-2-reactive clones were detected only after vaccination, and vaccine-specific priming was suggested by this finding. Nearly all vaccine-specific clones in convalescent patients (304 of 307) were mono-reactive for SARS-CoV-2 spike rather than cross-reactive with common cold coronaviruses.

Spanning cysteine to phenylalanine, the CDR3 consists of 16 amino acids. The kept DNA is CDR3 alone, 48 bases in frame from the first base. The V and J ends are trimmed by 1 base and 0 bases, leaving 15 bases between them. CDR1 and CDR2 are drawn from the germline V gene (reference sequence): DFQATT, SNEGSKA. The method behind the library was PCR. At the Johns Hopkins FTIC core, DNA from the cultured CD4+ T cells underwent TCR sequencing with the Oncomine TCR Beta short-read assay. The QIAamp micro DNA kit was used to extract genomic DNA from the cultured CD4+ T cells. The Oncomine TCR Beta libraries from cultured CD4+ T cells were pooled using unique dual indexes and then sequenced on an Illumina iSeq 100. The authors' pipeline ran thus. Non-productive sequences were removed, and CDR3s not starting with C, not ending with F or W, or shorter than 7 amino acids were discarded. Antigen-specific clonotypes were identified with the MANAFEST web application by comparing peptide-stimulated wells with reference and other culture wells. Positive clones required FDR below 0.05, an odds ratio above 5, and productive frequency above 0.1% in at least two of three replicate wells. Cross-reactive clonotypes were defined as significantly expanded in both SARS-CoV-2 spike wells and at least one common cold coronavirus spike condition. Using R version 3.6.1, CDR3 homology was evaluated through Levenshtein distances (stringdist) along with unrooted phylogenetic trees (ape). TCRdb passed the public sequencing reads through fastp at Q25 and MiXCR, retaining productive beta sequences. Entries that share a CDR3 protein sequence are merged under the most common genes and DNA. The V and J calls follow TCRdb's processing rather than the paper's. This sample comprises approximately 11,000 distinct CDR3 sequences, over 55% of them detected only once. The leading ten clones occupy around a quarter of the sample.

Per the publication, the treatment or condition label means: roughly 11-day PBMC culture with coronavirus spike peptide pools or control peptides (ViraFEST assay). The study used the ViraFEST assay, which expanded antigen-specific T cells with peptide pools and then identified expanded clonotypes by TCR sequencing. The positive SARS-CoV-2 PCR tests of the convalescent patients were dated from March to December 2020, before the Alpha, Beta and Delta variants emerged in the United States. Over 1.5 million PBMCs per well were cultured in IMDM with roughly 5% human AB serum and approximately 9.8 IU/ml IL-2, plus 10 ug/ml peptide pools. On days 3 and 7, half of the culture medium was replaced with fresh IL-2-containing medium. Once the cells had been in culture for roughly 11 days, the EasySep CD4+ T cell isolation kit was used to isolate CD4+ T cells by negative selection. Ficoll-Paque Plus gradient centrifugation was used to isolate PBMCs from whole blood, and the isolated PBMCs were then either used fresh or cryopreserved at -140C. In general, triplicate wells were set up for every culture condition.

This clonotype was obtained from a human donor who had recovered from COVID-19. The specimen was CD4+ T cells from blood, cultured in vitro. This chain joins TRBV20-1 to TRBJ1-2; D gene: possibly TRBD1, on 6 matching bases. The DNA reads as follows: TGCAGTGCTAGAGGCACGGGACACCAGTCTAACTATGGCTACACCTTC. Translated, it reads CSARGTGHQSNYGYTF.